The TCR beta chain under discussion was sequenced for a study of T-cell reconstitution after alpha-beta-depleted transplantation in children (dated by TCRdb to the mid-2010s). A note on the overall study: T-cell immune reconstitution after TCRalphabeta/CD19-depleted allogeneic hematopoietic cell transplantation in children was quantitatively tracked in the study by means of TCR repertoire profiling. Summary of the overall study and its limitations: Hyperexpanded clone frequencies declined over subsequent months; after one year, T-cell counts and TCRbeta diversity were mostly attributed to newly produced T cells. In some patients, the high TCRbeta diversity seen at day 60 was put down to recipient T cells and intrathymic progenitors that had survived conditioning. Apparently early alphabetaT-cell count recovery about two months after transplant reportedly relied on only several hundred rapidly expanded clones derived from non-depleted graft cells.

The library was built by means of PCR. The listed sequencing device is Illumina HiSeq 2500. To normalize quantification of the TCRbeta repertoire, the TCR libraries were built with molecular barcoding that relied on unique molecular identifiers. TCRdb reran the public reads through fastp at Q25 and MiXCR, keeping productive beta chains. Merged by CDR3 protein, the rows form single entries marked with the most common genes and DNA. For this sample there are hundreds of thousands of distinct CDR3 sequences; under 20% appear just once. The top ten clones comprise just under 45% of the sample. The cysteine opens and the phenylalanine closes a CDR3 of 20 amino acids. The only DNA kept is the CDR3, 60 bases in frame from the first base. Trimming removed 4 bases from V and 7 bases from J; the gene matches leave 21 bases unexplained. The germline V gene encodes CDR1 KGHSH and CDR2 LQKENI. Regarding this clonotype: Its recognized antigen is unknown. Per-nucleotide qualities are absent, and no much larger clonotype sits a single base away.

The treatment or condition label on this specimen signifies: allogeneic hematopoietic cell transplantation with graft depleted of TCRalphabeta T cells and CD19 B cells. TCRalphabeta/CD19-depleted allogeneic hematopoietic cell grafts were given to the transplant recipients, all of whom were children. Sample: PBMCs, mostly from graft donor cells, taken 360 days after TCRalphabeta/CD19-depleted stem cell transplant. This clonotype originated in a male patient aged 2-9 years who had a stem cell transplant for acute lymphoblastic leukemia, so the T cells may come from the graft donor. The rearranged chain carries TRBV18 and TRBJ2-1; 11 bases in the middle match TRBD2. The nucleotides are TGTGCCAGCTCACATCTGCCCCTGTCTAGCGGGGGGATACGGTTAAATGAGCAGTTCTTC. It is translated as CASSHLPLSSGGIRLNEQFF.